The 27 T cell receptor beta chains below come from one sample, sequenced in a study of radiation and T cells in renal cell carcinoma. Time point defined: baseline pretreatment blood. Treatment of the sample: 15 Gy SBRT to primary tumor, nephrectomy 4 weeks later. The table came from immunoSEQ multiplex PCR; TCRdb's copy has only in-frame clones and leaves some out. Of approximately 140,000 clones listed, around 78% were seen once; the top ten hold roughly 25%. Source: blood, taken from a patient whose treatment included radiotherapy and nephrectomy. These receptors all stem from a woman in her forties or fifties with renal cell carcinoma.

This clone appeared a single time. The rearrangement uses TRBV5-6 and TRBJ1-5, with D unresolved. Looked up from germline, CDR1 is SGHDT and CDR2 is YYEEEE. The CDR3 is made up of 14 amino acids. V dropped 3 bases and J dropped 4 bases, with 11 bases sitting between them. CDR3 bases: TGTGCCAGCAGCTGGCGGGCCGGTAATCAGCCCCAGCATTTT. Translated, it gives CASSWRAGNQPQHF. Together with reference TRBV5-6 and TRBJ1-5, the CDR3 gives the full variable domain: DAGVTQSPTHLIKTRGQQVTLRCSPKSGHDTVSWYQQALGQGPQFIFQYYEEEERQRGNFPDRFSGHQFPNYSSELNVNALLLGDSALYLCASSWRAGNQPQHFGDGTRLSIL.

CDR3 nucleotides: TGTGCCAGCAGCCCGACAGGGACCTACGAGCAGTACTTC. Translating gives CASSPTGTYEQYF. The rearrangement joins TRBV9 to TRBJ2-7; 7 bases agree with TRBD1. The CDR3 has 13 amino acids. The germline CDR1 and CDR2 sequences are SGDLS and YYNGEE. The V gene end was trimmed by 4 bases and the J gene end by 2 bases; junction bases not matched to a gene: 3.

The chain recombines TRBV5-4 with TRBJ2-5; tentative D call: TRBD2 (5 bases). The J call could be wrong; TRBJ2-7 is a better fit for the DNA end. Per germline, CDR1 SGHNT and CDR2 YYREEE (reference sequence). The CDR3 consists of 14 residues. The CDR3 spells CASSLGTPSYEQYF. CDR3 in DNA: TGTGCCAGCAGCTTGGGGACTCCCTCCTACGAGCAGTACTTC.

The chain employs TRBV6-1 and TRBJ1-6; D is uncertain. The V gene's germline CDR1 is MNHNS and CDR2 SASEGT. Trimming left V 2 bases short and J 6 bases short, with 11 bases between. The CDR3 contains 15 residues. As DNA, the CDR3 is TGTGCCAGCAGTGAAAACCGGGCTTTTAATTCACCCCTCCACTTT. Amino acid sequence: CASSENRAFNSPLHF.

The rearrangement uses TRBV7-9 and TRBJ2-2; D unclear. Trimming shortened V by 11 bases and J by 7 bases, and 23 bases separated the two germline ends. Germline CDR1 is SEHNR and CDR2 is FQNEAQ (reference sequence). The CDR3 runs 15 residues. The DNA of the CDR3 is TGTGCCGAGCAGGATCGGGCTATCGCGAGCGGGGAGCTGTTTTTT. Its translation: CAEQDRAIASGELFF.

This clone was seen a handful of times. The rearrangement uses TRBV9 and TRBJ1-1, with 8 bases that match TRBD1. Germline CDR1 SGDLS, CDR2 YYNGEE. The length of the CDR3 is 17 residues. V shed 0 bases, J shed 0 bases, and the junction held 7 bases outside the gene matches. In DNA, the CDR3 is TGTGCCAGCAGCGTAGGTACAGGGGGTTGGATGAACACTGAAGCTTTCTTT. It encodes CASSVGTGGWMNTEAFF.

This clone was detected once. This rearrangement joins TRBV4-3 to TRBJ1-1; perhaps TRBD1 as D (5 bases). Deletions cut 0 bases from V and 1 base from J, with 12 bases between. Germline CDR1 reads LGHNA; CDR2 reads YSLEER. The CDR3 covers 16 residues. Here the CDR3 DNA reads TGCGCCAGCAGCCAAGAAGGGGTAATTCCGAACACTGAAGCTTTCTTT. Its translation is CASSQEGVIPNTEAFF.

The V gene is TRBV25-1, the J gene TRBJ1-1; the D is unclear. The germline V gene encodes CDR1 MGHDK and CDR2 SYGVNS. Trimming took 2 bases from V and 1 from J, leaving 11 bases between them. CDR3 length equals 15 residues. Here the CDR3 DNA reads TGTGCCAGCAGTGAAAGCGGGGTTGGGAACACTGAAGCTTTCTTT. It codes for CASSESGVGNTEAFF.

The chain combines TRBV6-1 with TRBJ2-2; D remains ambiguous. This CDR3 has 14 amino acids. Between the trimmed V and J ends, which lost 7 bases and 0 bases, there was a span of 9 bases. Germline V gene lookup returns CDR1 MNHNS and CDR2 SASEGT. The CDR3 spells CASTRTTNTGELFF. The CDR3 nucleotides read TGTGCCAGCACTCGAACTACGAACACCGGGGAGCTGTTTTTT.

The V and J genes are TRBV5-4 and TRBJ2-5; D gene ambiguous. CDR1 and CDR2 (germline): SGHNT, YYREEE (reference sequence). V lost 3 bases, J lost 5 bases, and 5 bases lay in between. This CDR3 has 11 amino acids. The CDR3 loop reads CASSSSETQYF. Here the CDR3 DNA reads TGTGCCAGCAGCTCGTCGGAGACCCAGTACTTC.

This clone was found once. J is TRBJ1-2 and V is TRBV20-1; D gene unclear. Germline CDR1 and CDR2: DFQATT and SNEGSKA (reference sequence). The CDR3 runs to 10 residues. The chain's CDR3 is CSPAGGGYTF. Here the CDR3 DNA reads TGCAGCCCGGCGGGAGGAGGCTACACCTTC.

The CDR3 region is CASSEGQRSYNEQFF. For the CDR3, the DNA is TGCGCCAGCAGCGAGGGACAGCGCTCCTACAATGAGCAGTTCTTC. The chain joins TRBV5-1 to TRBJ2-1; 7 bases line up with TRBD1. This CDR3 is 15 amino acids long. The germline CDR1 and CDR2 sequences are SGHRS and YFSETQ. With V trimmed by 4 bases and J by 0 bases, 4 bases remained unmatched.

About this clone: At one of its ends the junction is not consistent with the germline gene, which may arise from a read error. The V and J genes are TRBV5-8 and TRBJ2-7, with D perhaps TRBD1 (5 bases). Germline values: CDR1 SGHTS, CDR2 YDEGEE. This CDR3 is 12 amino acids long. CDR3 DNA: TGTGCCAGCAGATTGGACAACTACGAGCAGTACTTC. Protein sequence: CASRLDNYEQYF.

The V and J genes are TRBV19 and TRBJ1-4; D is uncertain. The ends were cut back, 2 bases at V and 5 bases at J, with 3 bases in the middle. Germline CDR1 and CDR2: LNHDA and SQIVND (reference sequence). The CDR3 covers 12 residues. This CDR3 is CASSISNEKLFF. The CDR3 region has the DNA TGTGCCAGTAGTATATCGAATGAAAAACTGTTTTTT. Supplemented by reference TRBV19 and TRBJ1-4, the full variable domain reads DGGITQSPKYLFRKEGQNVTLSCEQNLNHDAMYWYRQDPGQGLRLIYYSQIVNDFQKGDIAEGYSVSREKKESFPLTVTSAQKNPTAFYLCASSISNEKLFFGSGTQLSVL.

The chain employs TRBV27 and TRBJ2-3, with 12 bases lining up with TRBD2. This CDR3 region has 17 residues. Unmatched junction bases numbered 7, after V lost 6 bases and J lost 0 bases. Germline lookup yields CDR1 MNHEY and CDR2 SMNVEV (reference sequence). CDR3 nucleotides: TGTGCCAGCAGCAGGACGGGACTAGCGGGTAGCACAGATACGCAGTATTTT. This codes for CASSRTGLAGSTDTQYF.

With respect to this clone: Other DNA sequences in the sample encode the same CDR3. The chain is built from TRBV25-1 and TRBJ1-5, with a weak D call TRBD1 (6 bases). V was trimmed by 6 bases and J by 4 bases, leaving 13 bases between them. Germline assignment: CDR1 MGHDK and CDR2 SYGVNS. The CDR3 is 14 residues long. CDR3 sequence: CASRETGFNQPQHF. In DNA, the CDR3 is TGTGCCAGCAGGGAGACAGGCTTTAATCAGCCCCAGCATTTT.

The chain carries TRBV7-3 and TRBJ2-3, with D possibly TRBD2 on 7 matching bases. V dropped 5 bases and J dropped 0 bases, with 21 bases sitting between them. Germline values: CDR1 SGHTA, CDR2 FQGTGA. This CDR3 region has 18 residues. DNA for the CDR3: TGTGCCAGCAGCCCAAAGGGGGTCGCTAGCGGAAGCACAGATACGCAGTATTTT. Amino acid sequence: CASSPKGVASGSTDTQYF. The full variable domain, completed using reference TRBV7-3 and TRBJ2-3, is GAGVSQTPSNKVTEKGKYVELRCDPISGHTALYWYRQSLGQGPEFLIYFQGTGAADDSGLPNDRFFAVRPEGSVSTLKIQRTERGDSAVYLCASSPKGVASGSTDTQYFGPGTRLTVL.

The chain combines TRBV2 with TRBJ1-5; D remains ambiguous. This CDR3 contains 14 residues. Trimming pared 3 bases from V and 1 base from J, leaving 7 bases between. Germline assignment: CDR1 SNHLY and CDR2 FYNNEI. CDR3 region: CASSDGGSNQPQHF. DNA for the CDR3: TGTGCCAGCAGTGATGGTGGGAGCAATCAGCCCCAGCATTTT.

This chain links TRBV6-5 with TRBJ2-2, with unresolved D. V lost 0 bases, J lost 1 base, and 6 bases lay in between. In germline, CDR1 is MNHEY, CDR2 SVGAGI. The CDR3 runs 15 residues. The CDR3 DNA sequence: TGTGCCAGCAGTTACTCGGGCGGGAACACCGGGGAGCTGTTTTTT. This sequence encodes CASSYSGGNTGELFF.

This chain links TRBV28 with TRBJ1-2; 8 bases are shared with TRBD1. This CDR3 is built from 14 residues. J was trimmed by 4 bases and V by 5 bases; bases with no gene match: 6. CDR1 is MDHEN and CDR2 is SYDVKM in the germline V gene. The CDR3 coding sequence is TGTGCCAGCAGTCCCCCAGGGGGCCCCTATGGCTACACCTTC. It yields the protein CASSPPGGPYGYTF.

The chain links TRBV5-4 to TRBJ2-4; D is uncertain. Trimming shortened V by 0 bases and J by 1 base, and 5 bases separated the two germline ends. CDR1 and CDR2 (germline): SGHNT, YYREEE (reference sequence). The CDR3 length is 14 residues. CDR3 nucleotides: TGTGCCAGCAGCTTGGTAGACGCCAAAAACATTCAGTACTTC. Translation gives CASSLVDAKNIQYF.

J is TRBJ2-3 and V is TRBV19, with D possibly matching TRBD2 (6 bases). V lost 1 base and J 0 bases, leaving 11 bases between the germline ends. The CDR3 length is 16 residues. Germline V CDR1 and CDR2: LNHDA, SQIVND (reference sequence). The CDR3 protein is CASSIGEATSTDTQYF. The CDR3 bases are TGTGCCAGTAGTATAGGGGAGGCTACTAGCACAGATACGCAGTATTTT.

This chain joins TRBV6-5 and TRBJ2-5; D gene unclear. Germline lookup yields CDR1 MNHEY and CDR2 SVGAGI. Trimming pared 2 bases from V and 4 bases from J, leaving 11 bases between. The CDR3 runs 14 residues. The CDR3 sequence: CASSYNGRRETQYF. The CDR3 coding sequence is TGTGCCAGCAGTTACAACGGCAGACGAGAGACCCAGTACTTC.

The V call is TRBV6-6, the J call TRBJ1-2, with 7 nucleotides matching TRBD1. This CDR3 spans 15 amino acids. CDR1 and CDR2 from the germline V gene are MNHNY and SVGAGI (reference sequence). Trimming at V came to 2 bases and at J to 2 bases, leaving 5 bases not matched to a gene. This CDR3 is CASSYPQTGNYGYTF. The CDR3 DNA is TGTGCCAGCAGTTACCCCCAGACAGGGAACTATGGCTACACCTTC.

The rearrangement uses TRBV6-1 and TRBJ2-7; D is unresolved. The CDR3 has 14 amino acids. V gave up 5 bases and J gave up 0 bases, with 11 bases separating them. Germline CDR1 reads MNHNS; CDR2 reads SASEGT. CDR3 in amino acids: CASSPRFSSYEQYF. CDR3 sequence (DNA): TGTGCCAGCAGTCCCCGTTTCAGCTCCTACGAGCAGTACTTC.

The V and J genes are TRBV6-1 and TRBJ1-4, with D tentatively TRBD1 (5 bases). This CDR3 region has 15 residues. Trimming stripped 6 bases from V and 13 bases from J, with 24 bases between. The germline gives CDR1 MNHNS, CDR2 SASEGT. The CDR3 nucleotides read TGTGCCAGCAGGGAGTTGGGGTCCTCTCTCGGGGGACTGTTTTTT. The encoded protein is CASRELGSSLGGLFF.

The V call is TRBV25-1, the J call TRBJ2-7, with a weak D call TRBD1 (5 bases). Germline CDR1 is MGHDK and CDR2 is SYGVNS. This CDR3 is built from 13 residues. V was trimmed by 3 bases and J by 3 bases, leaving 9 bases between them. Here the CDR3 reads CASSEQGDYEQYF. The CDR3 nucleotides are TGTGCCAGCAGTGAGCAAGGGGACTACGAGCAGTACTTC.